The next 10 T cell receptor beta chains were all read from a single sample in a study of shared clonotypes between healthy human individuals. Data came from immunoSEQ multiplex PCR; TCRdb stores just in-frame clones and leaves some out. The table records around 510,000 clones, 95% to 96% of them present only once. Sequencing was done on a sample of naive CD4+ T cells sorted from blood. Subset denoted: CD45RA+ positively selected. The receptor set was obtained from a woman in her twenties or thirties in good health.

This clone was counted once. In DNA form, the CDR3 reads TGTGCCAGCAGCTTAGAGGGACGGACTAGCACAGATACGCAGTATTTT. Translated, it gives CASSLEGRTSTDTQYF. The chain links TRBV11-2 to TRBJ2-3, with D perhaps matching TRBD1 or TRBD2 (5 bases each). Trimming took off 0 bases at V and 0 bases at J, with 10 bases between the two ends. CDR3 length: 16 amino acids. CDR1 and CDR2 from the germline V gene are SGHAT and FQNNGV. The full variable domain, rest sourced from reference TRBV11-2 and TRBJ2-3, is EAGVAQSPRYKIIEKRQSVAFWCNPISGHATLYWYQQILGQGPKLLIQFQNNGVVDDSQLPKDRFSAERLKGVDSTLKIQPAKLEDSAVYLCASSLEGRTSTDTQYFGPGTRLTVL.

V gene TRBV4-2 combines with J gene TRBJ2-3; 8 nucleotides align to TRBD2. J gave up 0 bases and V 5 bases, and 4 bases lay outside the gene matches. The CDR3 spans 15 residues. Germline V lookup: CDR1 LGHNA, CDR2 YNFKEQ. The CDR3 region is CASSGLAPSTDTQYF. The DNA of the CDR3 is TGTGCCAGCAGCGGACTAGCCCCTAGCACAGATACGCAGTATTTT.

This clone appeared once. This chain links TRBV2 with TRBJ1-2; 8 nucleotides align to TRBD1. Germline lookup yields CDR1 SNHLY and CDR2 FYNNEI. The CDR3 has 15 residues. Trimming removed 6 bases from V and 3 bases from J; junction bases left unmatched: 9. CDR3 DNA: TGTGCCAGCAGCCCGACAGGGGCCGTGTACTATGGCTACACCTTC. As protein: CASSPTGAVYYGYTF.

This sequence joins TRBV5-1 and TRBJ2-7, with 12 bases matching TRBD2. Germline assignment: CDR1 SGHRS and CDR2 YFSETQ. V lost 0 bases to trimming and J lost 4 bases; unmatched junction nucleotides: 5. The CDR3 extends over 16 amino acids. The CDR3 loop reads CASSLGQTSGRYEQYF. The CDR3 DNA is TGCGCCAGCAGCTTGGGCCAGACTAGCGGGAGATACGAGCAGTACTTC.

The chain couples TRBV2 to TRBJ1-2; D might be TRBD1 (5 bases). Germline-derived CDR1 and CDR2 are SNHLY and FYNNEI. The CDR3 totals 14 residues. V lost 8 bases and J 2 bases, leaving 15 bases between the germline ends. The CDR3 spells CASGARGQNYGYTF. The CDR3 DNA follows: TGTGCCAGCGGGGCGAGAGGGCAGAACTATGGCTACACCTTC. Together with reference TRBV2 and TRBJ1-2, the CDR3 gives the full variable domain: EPEVTQTPSHQVTQMGQEVILRCVPISNHLYFYWYRQILGQKVEFLVSFYNNEISEKSEIFDDQFSVERPDGSNFTLKIRSTKLEDSAMYFCASGARGQNYGYTFGSGTRLTVV.

The chain carries TRBV5-8 and TRBJ1-2; D might be TRBD1 (6 bases). The CDR3 contains 15 residues. V dropped 2 bases and J dropped 0 bases, with 11 bases sitting between them. CDR1 is SGHTS and CDR2 is YDEGEE in the germline V gene. The CDR3 loop is CASSFNRVANYGYTF. The CDR3 nucleotides are TGTGCCAGCAGCTTCAACAGGGTAGCTAACTATGGCTACACCTTC.

The chain uses TRBV6-5 and TRBJ2-1; TRBD2 agrees at 10 bases. V shed 8 bases and J 9 bases; nucleotides not matched to a gene: 7. Germline V gene data show CDR1 as MNHEY and CDR2 as SVGAGI. The CDR3 has 13 residues. The CDR3 nucleotides read TGTGCCAGCGGAGCGGGAGGGCCGTTTGAGCAGTTCTTC. It is translated as CASGAGGPFEQFF.

J is TRBJ2-3 and V is TRBV9; a possible D gene is TRBD2 (6 bases). CDR3 length: 19 residues. Trimming took off 2 bases at V and 2 bases at J, with 24 bases between the two ends. Germline V CDR1 and CDR2: SGDLS, YYNGEE. CDR3 protein: CASSVEGGMFGVATDTQYF. The CDR3 coding sequence is TGTGCCAGCAGCGTGGAAGGCGGGATGTTTGGGGTGGCCACAGATACGCAGTATTTT.

The chain employs TRBV2 and TRBJ2-1, with 7 bases fitting TRBD1. CDR3 size: 13 residues. The V gene end was trimmed by 8 bases and the J gene end by 4 bases; junction bases not matched to a gene: 5. Per germline, CDR1 SNHLY and CDR2 FYNNEI. DNA of the CDR3: TGTGCCAGCGAGGGGACAGATTACAATGAGCAGTTCTTC. It encodes CASEGTDYNEQFF.

The chain employs TRBV5-1 and TRBJ2-3, with TRBD1 matching over 7 bases. Unmatched junction bases numbered 7, after V lost 0 bases and J lost 6 bases. The V gene's germline CDR1 is SGHRS and CDR2 YFSETQ. This CDR3 contains 15 residues. DNA for the CDR3: TGCGCCAGCAGCTTGGGGGACAGTCTCGTCGATACGCAGTATTTT. Amino acid sequence: CASSLGDSLVDTQYF.